This passage covers 22 T cell receptor beta chains from one sample sequenced in a study of cytomegalovirus exposure and HLA in healthy donors. The method was immunoSEQ multiplex PCR; TCRdb's version includes in-frame clones alone and lacks a portion of them. The sample carries some 250,000 clones, around 88% recorded once. Material for sequencing was PBMCs. Receptor source: a woman in her thirties in good health and CMV-seropositive.

This chain uses TRBV19 with TRBJ1-2; the D is unclear. The CDR3 sequence is 13 residues long. The V and J ends lost 5 bases and 1 base respectively, with 8 bases between them. Germline assignment: CDR1 LNHDA and CDR2 SQIVND (reference sequence). The CDR3 DNA follows: TGTGCCAGTAGTTCGACAAGTAACTATGGCTACACCTTC. Its translation: CASSSTSNYGYTF.

The chain couples TRBV29-1 to TRBJ2-5, with 11 bases aligning to TRBD2. The V and J ends lost 7 bases and 4 bases, in that order; junction bases with no gene match: 8. The CDR3 covers 14 residues. From germline, CDR1 is SQVTM and CDR2 ANQGSEA. Written as DNA, the CDR3 is TGCAGCGCATCAACTAGCGGGAGTGGAGAGACCCAGTACTTC. Protein: CSASTSGSGETQYF.

J is TRBJ2-7 and V is TRBV5-4; no firm D call. The germline V gene has CDR1 SGHNT and CDR2 YYREEE (reference sequence). With 7 bases removed from V and 0 bases from J, the gap between germline ends came to 17 bases. The CDR3 is made up of 15 amino acids. The CDR3 here is CASGPFSRPSYEQYF. The CDR3 coding sequence is TGTGCCAGCGGCCCTTTCTCGCGGCCCTCCTACGAGCAGTACTTC.

The genes are TRBV10-3 and TRBJ2-7; 9 nucleotides agree with TRBD1. The CDR3 contains 15 residues. Germline assignment: CDR1 ENHRY and CDR2 SYGVKD. V lost 8 bases and J lost 0; bases outside the gene matches: 8. The CDR3 bases are TGTGCCATCTGCGACCGGGACAGGGTCTCCTACGAGCAGTACTTC. Amino acids: CAICDRDRVSYEQYF.

In DNA, the CDR3 is TGTGCCAGCACCGGTCCTTACACGGGAGACTACGAGCAGTACTTC. This codes for CASTGPYTGDYEQYF. The chain uses TRBV6-1 and TRBJ2-7, with D tentatively TRBD2 (6 bases). Per the germline V gene, CDR1 is MNHNS and CDR2 is SASEGT. The CDR3 has 15 amino acids. Trimming cost V 7 bases and J 3 bases, with 19 bases left between them.

This clone appeared a single time. Other DNA sequences of this sample code for an identical CDR3. V gene TRBV7-8 combines with J gene TRBJ1-3; no clear D gene. Trimming shortened V by 2 bases and J by 1 base, and 3 bases separated the two germline ends. Germline V lookup: CDR1 SGHVS, CDR2 FQNEAQ. The CDR3 extends over 13 amino acids. CDR3 sequence reads: CASSLTSGNTIYF. CDR3 nucleotide sequence: TGTGCCAGCAGCTTAACTTCTGGAAACACCATATATTTT.

The rearrangement joins TRBV29-1 to TRBJ2-7; D possibly corresponds to TRBD1 (5 bases). The V gene lost 2 bases and the J gene lost 0 bases, with 14 bases spanning the gap. The germline CDR1 and CDR2 sequences are SQVTM and ANQGSEA. The CDR3 sequence is 15 residues long. CDR3 amino acids: CSVEFGLDSSYEQYF. DNA for the CDR3: TGCAGCGTTGAATTTGGCTTAGACAGCTCCTACGAGCAGTACTTC.

The gene calls are TRBV4-1 and TRBJ2-3; 10 bases are shared with TRBD2. This CDR3 contains 17 residues. The V gene's germline CDR1 is MGHRA and CDR2 YSYEKL. Germline trimming cut 1 base from V and 6 bases from J; bases unmatched to any gene: 10. CDR3 in amino acids: CASSQVWSAGGSDTQYF. The CDR3, as DNA: TGCGCCAGCAGCCAAGTTTGGTCAGCGGGAGGGTCGGATACGCAGTATTTT.

The table lists this clone with a few counts. The J gene is TRBJ1-1, the V gene TRBV18; D unclear. V was clipped by 1 base and J by 3 bases, with 9 bases between them. The CDR3 runs to 14 residues. Germline V gives CDR1 KGHSH, CDR2 LQKENI. The CDR3: CASSPQGGHTEAFF. The CDR3 DNA reads as TGTGCCAGCTCACCACAAGGTGGGCACACTGAAGCTTTCTTT.

This rearrangement joins TRBV5-8 to TRBJ2-2; 9 nucleotides match TRBD2. CDR1 is SGHTS, CDR2 YDEGEE, per germline. The length of the CDR3 is 16 residues. Germline trimming cut 3 bases from V and 9 bases from J; bases unmatched to any gene: 12. CDR3 loop: CASSSELAGYYRELFF. CDR3 DNA: TGTGCCAGCAGCTCTGAGCTAGCGGGATACTATCGGGAGCTGTTTTTT.

The V and J genes are TRBV7-9 and TRBJ1-4; 7 bases match TRBD1. Germline V lookup: CDR1 SEHNR, CDR2 FQNEAQ (reference sequence). The CDR3 is 13 amino acids. J was trimmed by 7 bases and V by 5 bases; bases with no gene match: 4. The CDR3 spells CASSDRVGEKLFF. DNA for the CDR3: TGTGCCAGCAGCGACAGGGTGGGTGAAAAACTGTTTTTT.

The chain employs TRBV2 and TRBJ2-1; the D gene is possibly TRBD2 (6 bases). V was clipped by 5 bases and J by 7 bases, with 21 bases between them. The CDR3 extends over 16 amino acids. CDR1 is SNHLY, CDR2 FYNNEI, per germline. CDR3 amino acids: CASSRGTGRTVNEQFF. CDR3 DNA: TGTGCCAGCAGTCGGGGGACCGGGAGAACGGTGAATGAGCAGTTCTTC.

The V and J genes are TRBV9 and TRBJ2-3; TRBD2 matches at 10 bases. V lost 2 bases and J lost 5; bases outside the gene matches: 5. CDR3 length: 15 residues. Germline loops: CDR1 SGDLS, CDR2 YYNGEE. The CDR3 region has the DNA TGTGCCAGCAGCGTTGTAGCGGGAGGTTTAGATACGCAGTATTTT. As protein: CASSVVAGGLDTQYF.

In this sample, this clone turned up once. The rearrangement joins TRBV6-5 to TRBJ2-1; 7 bases fit TRBD1. Trimming removed 4 bases from V and 8 bases from J; junction bases left unmatched: 2. CDR1 and CDR2 from the germline V gene are MNHEY and SVGAGI. This CDR3 contains 12 residues. CDR3 DNA sequence: TGTGCCAGCAGTTCGACAGGGCATGAGCAGTTCTTC. It codes for CASSSTGHEQFF.

This chain uses TRBV19 with TRBJ2-7; D possibly corresponds to TRBD2 (5 bases). In germline, CDR1 is LNHDA, CDR2 SQIVND (reference sequence). The germline V and J ends were trimmed by 2 bases and 0 bases, with 8 bases remaining between them. The CDR3 consists of 14 residues. The CDR3 DNA sequence: TGTGCCAGTAGTATACCGGGGAGCTCCTACGAGCAGTACTTC. Translated: CASSIPGSSYEQYF. Looking up the rest from reference TRBV19 and TRBJ2-7 gives the full variable domain: DGGITQSPKYLFRKEGQNVTLSCEQNLNHDAMYWYRQDPGQGLRLIYYSQIVNDFQKGDIAEGYSVSREKKESFPLTVTSAQKNPTAFYLCASSIPGSSYEQYFGPGTRLTVT.

This rearrangement joins TRBV7-3 to TRBJ2-2; possible D gene TRBD1, 6 bases. The CDR3 is 16 residues long. CDR1 and CDR2 from the germline V gene are SGHTA and FQGTGA. The V end was cut by 5 bases, the J end by 3 bases, with 16 bases between. The chain's CDR3 is CASSPLGGSDTGELFF. The CDR3 DNA is TGTGCCAGCAGCCCCTTAGGGGGTTCTGACACCGGGGAGCTGTTTTTT.

Many counts were recorded for this clone. An end of the junction does not agree with germline; a read error may underlie this. Here the CDR3 reads CASSISRGFVF. The CDR3 DNA reads as TGTGCCAGTAGTATCTCCAGGGGCTTCGTCTTC. The J gene is TRBJ1-2, the V gene TRBV19, with D possibly being TRBD1 (6 bases). Germline V CDR1 and CDR2: LNHDA, SQIVND (reference sequence). The CDR3 has 11 residues.

The chain uses TRBV7-2 and TRBJ2-1; 9 positions match TRBD2. The V gene end was trimmed by 3 bases and the J gene end by 7 bases; junction bases not matched to a gene: 7. The CDR3 is made up of 15 amino acids. Germline CDR1 and CDR2: SGHTA and FQGNSA. This chain's CDR3 is CASSFFSGSTNEQFF. Here the CDR3 DNA reads TGTGCCAGCAGCTTTTTTAGCGGGAGTACGAATGAGCAGTTCTTC.

This chain joins TRBV28 and TRBJ2-3; 10 bases line up with TRBD2. The ends lost 2 bases at V and 9 bases at J; junction bases unmatched: 11. The germline V gene has CDR1 MDHEN and CDR2 SYDVKM. This CDR3 is built from 16 residues. The CDR3 here is CASSLLASGRVPTQYF. The CDR3 nucleotides are TGTGCCAGCAGTTTACTGGCCAGCGGGAGGGTCCCCACGCAGTATTTT.

The chain combines TRBV14 with TRBJ2-7, with 11 nucleotides matching TRBD2. CDR3 length: 15 amino acids. CDR1 is SGHDN and CDR2 is FVKESK in the germline V gene. J was trimmed by 2 bases and V by 4 bases; bases with no gene match: 4. CDR3 sequence: CASSLKLAGAYEQYF. The CDR3 nucleotides are TGTGCCAGCAGCCTCAAACTAGCGGGAGCCTACGAGCAGTACTTC.

A single count supports this clone. V is TRBV5-4 and J is TRBJ2-2, with TRBD2 matching 11 bases. Losses at the gene ends were 4 bases for V and 0 bases for J; bases not matched to a gene: 11. Germline-derived CDR1 and CDR2 are SGHNT and YYREEE (reference sequence). The CDR3 has 19 amino acids. CDR3 sequence reads: CASSQYPGTSGANTGELFF. CDR3 nucleotide sequence: TGTGCCAGCAGCCAATACCCCGGGACTAGCGGAGCGAACACCGGGGAGCTGTTTTTT.

The DNA for the CDR3 is TGCGCCAGCAGCCAGCAGGGGGCGGGAGGGACGCAGTATTTT. It is translated as CASSQQGAGGTQYF. V is TRBV4-1 and J is TRBJ2-3, with TRBD2 as a possible D gene (9 bases). The CDR3 spans 14 residues. The V end lost 3 bases, the J end lost 9 bases, and 16 bases lay between the germline ends. Germline CDR1 reads MGHRA; CDR2 reads YSYEKL.